A single sample gave rise to the 28 T cell receptor beta chains below, sequenced in a study of blood T cell repertoires in COVID-19. TCRdb's table, derived via immunoSEQ multiplex PCR, lists solely in-frame clones and lacks some. The sample holds some 230,000 clones, more than 65% seen once. The sample taken for sequencing was peripheral blood. The receptors derive from a woman aged 55-69 years with acute or convalescent COVID-19.

This sequence joins TRBV5-4 and TRBJ1-6; 7 bases match TRBD1. The CDR3 runs to 14 residues. Germline V gene sequence: CDR1 SGHNT, CDR2 YYREEE (reference sequence). The ends lost 4 bases at V and 7 bases at J; junction bases unmatched: 5. CDR3 sequence reads: CASSQRQGNSPLHF. As DNA, the CDR3 is TGTGCCAGCAGCCAAAGACAGGGCAATTCACCCCTCCACTTT.

The CDR3 DNA reads TGTGCCAGCAAACAGGGGGCACAAGATACGCAGTATTTT. Amino acid sequence: CASKQGAQDTQYF. The rearrangement joins TRBV7-2 to TRBJ2-3, with 9 bases aligning to TRBD1. V lost 7 bases to trimming and J lost 5 bases; unmatched junction nucleotides: 4. Germline V gene lookup returns CDR1 SGHTA and CDR2 FQGNSA. This CDR3 has 13 amino acids. The full variable domain, rest sourced from reference TRBV7-2 and TRBJ2-3, is GAGVSQSPSNKVTEKGKDVELRCDPISGHTALYWYRQSLGQGLEFLIYFQGNSAPDKSGLPSDRFSAERTGGSVSTLTIQRTQQEDSAVYLCASKQGAQDTQYFGPGTRLTVL.

The CDR3 DNA reads as TGTGCCAGTAGTATTTACGCTAGCGCGAACTACAATGAGCAGTTCTTC. Translating it yields CASSIYASANYNEQFF. The genes are TRBV19 and TRBJ2-1, with D possibly TRBD2 on 6 matching bases. The V and J ends lost 3 bases and 3 bases respectively, with 15 bases between them. The CDR3 has 16 residues. In germline, CDR1 is LNHDA, CDR2 SQIVND (reference sequence). Full variable domain (remainder filled in from reference TRBV19 and TRBJ2-1): DGGITQSPKYLFRKEGQNVTLSCEQNLNHDAMYWYRQDPGQGLRLIYYSQIVNDFQKGDIAEGYSVSREKKESFPLTVTSAQKNPTAFYLCASSIYASANYNEQFFGPGTRLTVL.

V usage is TRBV5-6 and J usage is TRBJ1-1; a possible D gene is TRBD1 (5 bases). V dropped 4 bases and J dropped 6 bases, with 16 bases sitting between them. Per germline, CDR1 SGHDT and CDR2 YYEEEE. The CDR3 is 14 residues long. The CDR3 bases are TGTGCCAGCAGCAGCGGGCAGGGTTTTGCTGAAGCTTTCTTT. Residues: CASSSGQGFAEAFF.

This sequence joins TRBV28 and TRBJ1-4; D ambiguous. There are 12 residues in the CDR3. Trimming removed 6 bases from V and 8 bases from J, with 10 bases in between. The germline V gene encodes CDR1 MDHEN and CDR2 SYDVKM. The CDR3 is CASSPEGEKLFF. Written as DNA, the CDR3 is TGTGCCAGCAGCCCGGAGGGCGAAAAACTGTTTTTT.

This clone was detected only once. The gene calls are TRBV5-1 and TRBJ1-2; the D gene is possibly TRBD1 (6 bases). Germline V gene data show CDR1 as SGHRS and CDR2 as YFSETQ. This CDR3 comprises 15 residues. Trimming took 4 bases from V and 0 from J, leaving 13 bases between them. The CDR3 coding sequence is TGCGCCAGCAGCCCCGGGTGGGGGCCTAACTATGGCTACACCTTC. Translating gives CASSPGWGPNYGYTF. The full variable domain, its missing parts supplied by reference TRBV5-1 and TRBJ1-2, is KAGVTQTPRYLIKTRGQQVTLSCSPISGHRSVSWYQQTPGQGLQFLFEYFSETQRNKGNFPGRFSGRQFSNSRSEMNVSTLELGDSALYLCASSPGWGPNYGYTFGSGTRLTVV.

The gene calls are TRBV5-1 and TRBJ1-3; 7 bases are shared with TRBD1. CDR3 length: 15 residues. Germline V gives CDR1 SGHRS, CDR2 YFSETQ. V trimming: 0 bases; J trimming: 6 bases; junction bases outside the gene matches: 6. This chain's CDR3 is CASSLAPGQSNTIYF. Here the CDR3 DNA reads TGCGCCAGCAGCTTGGCCCCGGGACAGTCAAACACCATATATTTT. Supplemented by reference TRBV5-1 and TRBJ1-3, the full variable domain reads KAGVTQTPRYLIKTRGQQVTLSCSPISGHRSVSWYQQTPGQGLQFLFEYFSETQRNKGNFPGRFSGRQFSNSRSEMNVSTLELGDSALYLCASSLAPGQSNTIYFGEGSWLTVV.

Worth noting for this clone: The sample carries other DNA sequences with the same CDR3. The chain is built from TRBV9 and TRBJ2-7; 10 bases match TRBD2. J lost 3 bases, V lost 0 bases, and 0 bases had no gene match. Germline CDR1 and CDR2: SGDLS and YYNGEE. The CDR3 has 14 amino acids. The CDR3 DNA reads TGTGCCAGCAGCGTAGGACTAGCGGGCTACGAGCAGTACTTC. Protein: CASSVGLAGYEQYF.

The chain recombines TRBV12-3 or TRBV12-4 with TRBJ1-1; the D gene is possibly TRBD1 (5 bases). With 2 bases removed from V and 4 bases from J, the gap between germline ends came to 5 bases. The CDR3 totals 12 residues. For the CDR3, the DNA is TGTGCCAGCAGTTTACAGGGCACTGAAGCTTTCTTT. Amino acids: CASSLQGTEAFF.

The chain recombines TRBV5-1 with TRBJ2-2; 8 nucleotides line up with TRBD1. V lost 5 bases and J lost 5; bases outside the gene matches: 17. This CDR3 has 18 residues. Germline CDR1 reads SGHRS; CDR2 reads YFSETQ. This CDR3 is CASSFPGQEARFTGELFF. As DNA, the CDR3 is TGCGCCAGCAGTTTTCCGGGACAGGAAGCGCGTTTTACCGGGGAGCTGTTTTTT.

CDR3 protein: CASRDKSGGPHEQFF. The CDR3, as DNA: TGTGCCAGCAGAGATAAGAGCGGGGGGCCCCATGAGCAGTTCTTC. The genes are TRBV6-5 and TRBJ2-1; 9 nucleotides align to TRBD2. CDR1 MNHEY and CDR2 SVGAGI come from the germline V gene. V gave up 6 bases and J gave up 8 bases; unmatched junction bases: 11. CDR3 length: 15 amino acids.

The rearrangement links TRBV27 to TRBJ1-6; 8 nucleotides match TRBD1. Trimming cost V 5 bases and J 7 bases; bases outside gene matches: 7. Germline V CDR1 and CDR2: MNHEY, SMNVEV (reference sequence). This CDR3 is 15 amino acids long. In nucleotides, the CDR3 is TGTGCCAGCAGTGTCTCTGACAGGGGAAATTCACCCCTCCACTTT. Amino acids: CASSVSDRGNSPLHF.

The CDR3 region has the DNA TGTGCCCATAGGGGGCACCGCTGGGGCTACACCTTC. It encodes CAHRGHRWGYTF. The V call is TRBV6-4, the J call TRBJ1-2; TRBD1 aligns across 7 bases. The V gene's germline CDR1 is MRHNA and CDR2 SNTAGT. This CDR3 has 12 residues. V shed 11 bases and J 8 bases; nucleotides not matched to a gene: 11.

V gene TRBV30 combines with J gene TRBJ1-2; 12 nucleotides agree with TRBD1. Germline trimming cut 4 bases from V and 7 bases from J; bases unmatched to any gene: 7. This CDR3 region has 14 residues. The germline CDR1 and CDR2 sequences are GTSNPN and SVGIG (reference sequence). The CDR3 DNA is TGTGCCTGGACCGGGGGACAGGGGGCGTCTGGCTACACCTTC. Translated, it gives CAWTGGQGASGYTF.

CDR3 nucleotides: TGTGCCATCGGACAGAGTAGCAATCAGCCCCAGCATTTT. Its translation: CAIGQSSNQPQHF. This chain connects TRBV10-3 to TRBJ1-5, with a tentative D call TRBD1 (6 bases). CDR1 and CDR2 from the germline V gene are ENHRY and SYGVKD. The V end was cut by 8 bases, the J end by 0 bases, with 8 bases between. The CDR3 runs 13 residues.

This chain joins TRBV27 and TRBJ1-2; 8 bases agree with TRBD1. Trimming at V came to 5 bases and at J to 4 bases, leaving 12 bases not matched to a gene. Looked up from germline, CDR1 is MNHEY and CDR2 is SMNVEV (reference sequence). This CDR3 contains 16 residues. CDR3 in DNA: TGTGCCAGCAGTACATACCGGGACAGGAGATCCTATGGCTACACCTTC. This codes for CASSTYRDRRSYGYTF.

The chain uses TRBV5-1 and TRBJ1-2, with TRBD1 matching 7 bases. CDR3 length equals 13 residues. The V segment lost 4 bases and the J segment 9 bases; nucleotides outside the gene matches: 9. The germline gives CDR1 SGHRS, CDR2 YFSETQ. In DNA form, the CDR3 reads TGCGCCAGCAGCCCAAACTACAGGGGCCGCTACACCTTC. It codes for CASSPNYRGRYTF. Using reference TRBV5-1 and TRBJ1-2 for the parts outside the CDR3, the full variable domain is KAGVTQTPRYLIKTRGQQVTLSCSPISGHRSVSWYQQTPGQGLQFLFEYFSETQRNKGNFPGRFSGRQFSNSRSEMNVSTLELGDSALYLCASSPNYRGRYTFGSGTRLTVV.

This sequence joins TRBV9 and TRBJ1-2; 10 bases map to TRBD1. From germline, CDR1 is SGDLS and CDR2 YYNGEE. V was pared by 2 bases and J by 4 bases, with 2 bases of the junction left unmatched. The CDR3 has 14 residues. The CDR3 bases are TGTGCCAGCAGCGTGGACAGGGGGTCCTATGGCTACACCTTC. It yields the protein CASSVDRGSYGYTF. The full variable domain, completed using reference TRBV9 and TRBJ1-2, is DSGVTQTPKHLITATGQRVTLRCSPRSGDLSVYWYQQSLDQGLQFLIQYYNGEERAKGNILERFSAQQFPDLHSELNLSSLELGDSALYFCASSVDRGSYGYTFGSGTRLTVV.

This clone was counted between two and nine times. The chain combines TRBV5-1 with TRBJ1-2; no clear D gene. The CDR3 covers 13 residues. V was cut by 0 bases and J by 8 bases, with 11 bases left in between. CDR1 is SGHRS and CDR2 is YFSETQ in the germline V gene. CDR3 sequence (DNA): TGCGCCAGCAGCTTGGACCCACCTCTAGGCTACACCTTC. This encodes CASSLDPPLGYTF.

The rearrangement links TRBV5-6 to TRBJ2-7, with 8 bases matching TRBD2. Germline loops: CDR1 SGHDT, CDR2 YYEEEE. The CDR3 is made up of 15 amino acids. Losses at the gene ends were 4 bases for V and 2 bases for J; bases not matched to a gene: 8. The CDR3 DNA reads TGTGCCAGCAGCGGTACTAGCGGACCGGCCTACGAGCAGTACTTC. As protein: CASSGTSGPAYEQYF.

The CDR3 reads CASSIRTGITEAFF. In DNA, the CDR3 is TGTGCCAGTAGTATACGGACAGGGATCACTGAAGCTTTCTTT. J is TRBJ1-1 and V is TRBV19; 8 bases fit TRBD1. J lost 4 bases, V lost 2 bases, and 3 bases had no gene match. There are 14 residues in the CDR3. Germline V gene data show CDR1 as LNHDA and CDR2 as SQIVND (reference sequence).

The chain recombines TRBV9 with TRBJ2-2, with 12 bases aligning to TRBD2. Germline CDR1 is SGDLS and CDR2 is YYNGEE. Trimming cost V 0 bases and J 6 bases; bases outside gene matches: 3. This CDR3 region has 16 residues. CDR3 bases: TGTGCCAGCAGCGTAGCCTCTAGCGGGGGGGCCGGGGAGCTGTTTTTT. Translation: CASSVASSGGAGELFF.

The chain uses TRBV5-8 and TRBJ1-5; the match to TRBD1 covers 7 bases. CDR3 length equals 16 residues. Germline CDR1 SGHTS, CDR2 YDEGEE. J gave up 3 bases and V 4 bases, and 10 bases lay outside the gene matches. The CDR3 nucleotides are TGTGCCAGCAGCCGACAGCAGGGGGTAGACAATCAGCCCCAGCATTTT. Amino acid sequence: CASSRQQGVDNQPQHF.

The chain joins TRBV9 to TRBJ2-5, with D tentatively TRBD1 (5 bases). The V end lost 3 bases, the J end lost 4 bases, and 10 bases lay between the germline ends. Germline V gene sequence: CDR1 SGDLS, CDR2 YYNGEE. The CDR3 spans 13 residues. The CDR3 DNA sequence: TGTGCCAGCAGCGGGACAAATTCAGAGACCCAGTACTTC. Translated: CASSGTNSETQYF. The full variable domain, its missing parts supplied by reference TRBV9 and TRBJ2-5, is DSGVTQTPKHLITATGQRVTLRCSPRSGDLSVYWYQQSLDQGLQFLIQYYNGEERAKGNILERFSAQQFPDLHSELNLSSLELGDSALYFCASSGTNSETQYFGPGTRLLVL.

This clone showed up just a few times. The V call is TRBV7-8, the J call TRBJ2-7; 15 nucleotides match TRBD2. CDR3 length: 17 residues. CDR1 is SGHVS, CDR2 FQNEAQ, per germline. Trimming removed 1 base from V and 4 bases from J; junction bases left unmatched: 5. For the CDR3, the DNA is TGTGCCAGCAGCTTAGGCCGGACTAGCGGGGGGGCATACGAGCAGTACTTC. Residues: CASSLGRTSGGAYEQYF.

Only a few counts were recorded for this clone. This chain links TRBV5-1 with TRBJ2-5, with a possible D match to TRBD2 (6 bases). Between the trimmed V and J ends, which lost 4 bases and 1 base, there was a span of 11 bases. The CDR3 length is 14 residues. The V gene's germline CDR1 is SGHRS and CDR2 YFSETQ. DNA of the CDR3: TGCGCCAGCAGCCTGGGGGGAGCCCAAGAGACCCAGTACTTC. Its protein is CASSLGGAQETQYF.

This chain uses TRBV29-1 with TRBJ2-1, with 7 nucleotides matching TRBD2. The CDR3 loop spans 15 amino acids. With V trimmed by 4 bases and J by 4 bases, 10 bases remained unmatched. Germline V CDR1 and CDR2: SQVTM, ANQGSEA. For the CDR3, the DNA is TGCAGCGTTGCTTTTAGGGACTACCGTTACAATGAGCAGTTCTTC. Translated, it gives CSVAFRDYRYNEQFF.

This rearrangement joins TRBV19 to TRBJ2-7; maybe TRBD1 (7 bases). V gave up 4 bases and J gave up 3 bases, with 16 bases separating them. The CDR3 loop spans 15 amino acids. Germline V lookup: CDR1 LNHDA, CDR2 SQIVND (reference sequence). Here the CDR3 DNA reads TGTGCCAGTAGTACTTTGGCGGGACAGAACTACGAGCAGTACTTC. Its translation is CASSTLAGQNYEQYF.